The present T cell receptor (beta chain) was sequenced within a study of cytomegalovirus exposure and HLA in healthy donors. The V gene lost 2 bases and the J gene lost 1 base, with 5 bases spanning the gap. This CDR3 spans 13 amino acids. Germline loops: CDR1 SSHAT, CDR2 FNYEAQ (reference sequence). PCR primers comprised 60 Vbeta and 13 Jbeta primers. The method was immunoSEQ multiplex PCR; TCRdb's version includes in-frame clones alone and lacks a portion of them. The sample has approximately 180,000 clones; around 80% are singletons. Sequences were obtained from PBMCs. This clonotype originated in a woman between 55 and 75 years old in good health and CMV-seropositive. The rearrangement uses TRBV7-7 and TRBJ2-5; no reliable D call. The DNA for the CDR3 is TGTGCCAGCAGCTTAAATAGCCAAGAGACCCAGTACTTC. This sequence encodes CASSLNSQETQYF. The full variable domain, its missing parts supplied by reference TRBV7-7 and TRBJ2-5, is GAGVSQSPRYKVTKRGQDVTLRCDPISSHATLYWYQQALGQGPEFLTYFNYEAQPDKSGLPSDRFSAERPEGSISTLTIQRTEQRDSAMYRCASSLNSQETQYFGPGTRLLVL.